This TCR beta chain stems from a study of blood T cell repertoires in COVID-19. About the study: PBMCs, B-cell-depleted T cells, or T cells provided the cDNA or gDNA that made up the material.

Assay: immunoSEQ multiplex PCR; the TCRdb copy retains only in-frame clones and omits some. The table lists around 94,000 clones, approximately 91% of them singletons. Germline V gene data show CDR1 as SGDLS and CDR2 as YYNGEE. Between the trimmed V and J ends, which lost 3 bases and 0 bases, there was a span of 12 bases. The CDR3 contains 16 residues. The sequenced sample consisted of peripheral blood. The chain is built from TRBV9 and TRBJ2-2; weak D call: TRBD2 (6 bases). This receptor was taken from a man younger than 35 with acute or convalescent COVID-19. The chain's CDR3 is CASSEPRGSNTGELFF. The CDR3 nucleotides read TGTGCCAGCAGCGAACCCCGGGGGTCGAACACCGGGGAGCTGTTTTTT.